The T cell receptor (beta chain) under discussion was sequenced for a study of technical replicates of blood from a few donors. V dropped 0 bases and J dropped 4; count of bases not matched to a gene: 12. Germline V gene data show CDR1 as SGHDT and CDR2 as YYEEEE. CDR3 length equals 18 residues. The method was immunoSEQ multiplex PCR; TCRdb's version includes in-frame clones alone and lacks a portion of them. The sample includes roughly 90,000 clones, 90% to 97% of them seen just once. Sequencing was done on a sample of T cells isolated from PBMCs. The sequence was collected from a human donor in good health. This chain links TRBV5-6 with TRBJ2-7; TRBD2 matches at 11 bases. Here the CDR3 DNA reads TGTGCCAGCAGCTTGGGGGCTAGCGGGAGGAGGAATCTTTACGAGCAGTACTTC. This encodes CASSLGASGRRNLYEQYF.